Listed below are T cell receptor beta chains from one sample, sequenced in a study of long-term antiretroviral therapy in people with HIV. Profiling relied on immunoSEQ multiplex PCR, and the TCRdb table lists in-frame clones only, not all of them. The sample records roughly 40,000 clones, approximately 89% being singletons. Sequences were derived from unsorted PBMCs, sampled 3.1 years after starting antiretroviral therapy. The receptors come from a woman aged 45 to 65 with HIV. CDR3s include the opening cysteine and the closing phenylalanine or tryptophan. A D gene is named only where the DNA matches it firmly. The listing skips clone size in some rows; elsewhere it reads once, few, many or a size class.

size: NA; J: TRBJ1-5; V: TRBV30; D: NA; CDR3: CAWNERGGYFGNQPQHF; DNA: TGTGCCTGGAATGAGCGCGGGGGGTATTTTGGCAATCAGCCCCAGCATTTT
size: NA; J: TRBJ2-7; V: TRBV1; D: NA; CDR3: CTSSQAEQGCEQYF; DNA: TGCACCAGCAGCCAAGCAGAACAGGGTTGCGAGCAGTACTTC
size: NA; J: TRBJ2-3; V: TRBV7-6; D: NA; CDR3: CASTTGWGADTQYF; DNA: TGTGCCAGCACCACAGGGTGGGGCGCAGATACGCAGTATTTT
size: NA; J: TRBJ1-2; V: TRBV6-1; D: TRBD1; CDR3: CASSETGGAYGYTF; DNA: TGTGCCAGCAGTGAAACAGGGGGCGCCTATGGCTACACCTTC
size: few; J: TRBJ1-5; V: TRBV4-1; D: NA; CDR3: CASSQDPGGSNQPQHF; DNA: TGCGCCAGCAGCCAAGATCCCGGGGGAAGCAATCAGCCCCAGCATTTT
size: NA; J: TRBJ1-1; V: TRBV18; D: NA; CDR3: CASSTGPHNTEAFF; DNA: TGTGCCAGCTCGACTGGACCGCACAACACTGAAGCTTTCTTT
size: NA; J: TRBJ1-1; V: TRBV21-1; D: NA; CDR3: CASSKGGREDVGNTEAFF; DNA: TGTGCCAGCAGCAAAGGGGGCAGGGAGGATGTGGGGAACACTGAAGCTTTCTTT
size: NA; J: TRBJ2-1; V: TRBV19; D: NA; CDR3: CASNEAGNEQFF; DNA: TGTGCCAGTAATGAGGCCGGAAATGAGCAGTTCTTC
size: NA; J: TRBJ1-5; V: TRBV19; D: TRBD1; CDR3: CASSSGTGGVQPQHF; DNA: TGTGCCAGTAGTTCCGGGACAGGGGGCGTTCAGCCCCAGCATTTT
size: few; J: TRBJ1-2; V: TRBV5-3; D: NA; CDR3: CARSCIGYTF; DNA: TGTGCCAGAAGCTGCATCGGCTACACCTTC
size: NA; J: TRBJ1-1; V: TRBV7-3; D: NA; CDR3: CASSLDGGGGETEAFF; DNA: TGTGCCAGCAGCTTAGATGGGGGAGGGGGGGAAACTGAAGCTTTCTTT
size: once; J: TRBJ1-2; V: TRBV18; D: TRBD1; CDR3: CASSQISGTGVRYTF; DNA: TGTGCCAGCTCACAAATTTCCGGGACAGGGGTTCGCTACACCTTC
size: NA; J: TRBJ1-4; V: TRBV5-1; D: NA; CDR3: CASSLTATNEKLFF; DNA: TGCGCCAGCAGTCTGACGGCAACTAATGAAAAACTGTTTTTT
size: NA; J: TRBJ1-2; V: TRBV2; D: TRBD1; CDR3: CASSKTGGSYGYTF; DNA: TGTGCCAGCTCAAAGACAGGGGGCTCCTATGGCTACACCTTC
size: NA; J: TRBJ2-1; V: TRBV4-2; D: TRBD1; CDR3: CASSQEGDRGKGEQFF; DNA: TGTGCCAGCAGCCAAGAAGGGGACAGGGGGAAAGGTGAGCAGTTCTTC
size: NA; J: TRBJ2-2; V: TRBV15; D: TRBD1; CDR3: CATSRTGGRTGELFF; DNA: TGTGCCACCAGCAGAACAGGGGGCAGAACCGGGGAGCTGTTTTTT
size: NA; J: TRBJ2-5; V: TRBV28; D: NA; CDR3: CASSQQGFKETQYF; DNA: TGTGCCAGCAGTCAACAGGGCTTCAAAGAGACCCAGTACTTC
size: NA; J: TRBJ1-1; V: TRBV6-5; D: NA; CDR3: CASSYPNTEAFF; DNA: TGTGCCAGCAGTTACCCGAACACTGAAGCTTTCTTT
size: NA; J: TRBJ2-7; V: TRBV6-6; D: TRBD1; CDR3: CASRDRDRGTYEQYF; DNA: TGTGCCAGCAGAGACCGGGACAGGGGAACCTACGAGCAGTACTTC
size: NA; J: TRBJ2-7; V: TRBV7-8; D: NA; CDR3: CASRQAVGPYEQYF; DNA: TGTGCCAGCAGGCAAGCGGTAGGACCCTACGAGCAGTACTTC
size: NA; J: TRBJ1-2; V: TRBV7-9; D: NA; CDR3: CASSSPKTFGGYTF; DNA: TGTGCCAGCAGCTCTCCTAAGACCTTTGGGGGCTACACCTTC
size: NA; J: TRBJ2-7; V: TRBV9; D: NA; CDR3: CASSVEQGASGEYYEQYF; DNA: TGTGCCAGCAGCGTAGAGCAGGGGGCTAGCGGGGAATACTACGAGCAGTACTTC
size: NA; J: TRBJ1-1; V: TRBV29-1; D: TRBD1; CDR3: CSARQGNTEAFF; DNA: TGCAGCGCAAGACAGGGGAACACTGAAGCTTTCTTT
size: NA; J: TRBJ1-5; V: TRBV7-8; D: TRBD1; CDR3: CASSYTPSTTGFNQPQHF; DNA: TGTGCCAGCAGCTACACACCCTCCACGACAGGGTTCAATCAGCCCCAGCATTTT
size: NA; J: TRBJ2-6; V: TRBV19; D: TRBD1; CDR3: CASSHTQQGSGANVLTF; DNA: TGTGCCAGTAGTCACACCCAACAGGGGAGCGGGGCCAACGTCCTGACTTTC
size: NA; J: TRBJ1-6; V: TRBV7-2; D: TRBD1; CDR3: CASSLALRGDSPLHF; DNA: TGTGCCAGCAGCTTAGCCCTCAGGGGGGATTCACCCCTCCACTTT
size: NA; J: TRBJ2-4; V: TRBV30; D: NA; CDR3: CAWSAPTQMGSDIQYF; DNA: TGTGCCTGGAGTGCCCCAACCCAGATGGGTTCGGACATTCAGTACTTC
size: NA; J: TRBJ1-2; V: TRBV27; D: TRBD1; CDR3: CASRPSLPGTGGLDYGYTF; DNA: TGTGCCAGCAGGCCAAGTCTCCCCGGGACAGGGGGCCTCGACTATGGCTACACCTTC
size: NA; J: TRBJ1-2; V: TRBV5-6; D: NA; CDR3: CASSRVGIYEAGYTF; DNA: TGTGCCAGCAGCCGAGTCGGAATTTATGAGGCTGGCTACACCTTC
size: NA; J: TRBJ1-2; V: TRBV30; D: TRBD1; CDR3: CAWSRQGAGYGYTF; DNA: TGTGCCTGGAGTAGACAGGGGGCTGGCTATGGCTACACCTTC
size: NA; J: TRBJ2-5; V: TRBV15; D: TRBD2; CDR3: CATSRVVVAGGSQETQYF; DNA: TGTGCCACCAGCAGAGTTGTCGTTGCGGGGGGATCACAAGAGACCCAGTACTTC
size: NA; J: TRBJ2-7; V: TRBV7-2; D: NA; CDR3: CASSLLGTPEQYF; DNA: TGTGCCAGCAGCTTACTAGGGACTCCCGAGCAGTACTTC
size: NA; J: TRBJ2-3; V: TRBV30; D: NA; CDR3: CAWSDEVRTDTQYF; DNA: TGTGCCTGGAGTGATGAAGTGCGGACAGATACGCAGTATTTT
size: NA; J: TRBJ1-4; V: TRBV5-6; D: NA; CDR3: CASSLAVGPTNEKLFF; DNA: TGTGCCAGCAGCTTGGCGGTGGGGCCAACTAATGAAAAACTGTTTTTT
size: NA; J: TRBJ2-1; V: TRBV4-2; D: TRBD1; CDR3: CASSRDRATYNEQFF; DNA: TGTGCCAGCAGCCGCGACAGGGCGACCTACAATGAGCAGTTCTTC
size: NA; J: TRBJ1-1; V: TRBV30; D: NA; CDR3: CAWSARGWGTEAFF; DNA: TGTGCCTGGAGTGCCCGAGGGTGGGGCACTGAAGCTTTCTTT